This passage covers 30 T cell receptor beta chains from one sample sequenced in a study of neurological immune-mediated disorders. TCRdb reanalysed the 5' RACE reads using MiXCR and keeps one entry per CDR3 protein. The sample has roughly 56,000 distinct CDR3 sequences, 3% to 3.5% seen once. Input material: PBMCs. All receptors come from a woman in her sixties or seventies with multiple sclerosis.

There are many counts of this clonotype. The chain carries TRBV7-6 and TRBJ2-3; D call uncertain. V was cut by 1 base and J by 0 bases, with 8 bases left in between. This CDR3 spans 15 amino acids. Germline V gene data show CDR1 as SGHVS and CDR2 as FNYEAQ. CDR3 coding DNA: TGTGCCAGCAGCTTAGTCGGTGCTAGCACAGATACGCAGTATTTT. Its translation: CASSLVGASTDTQYF. Variable domain in full (rest from reference TRBV7-6 and TRBJ2-3): GAGVSQSPRYKVTKRGQDVALRCDPISGHVSLYWYRQALGQGPEFLTYFNYEAQQDKSGLPNDRFSAERPEGSISTLTIQRTEQRDSAMYRCASSLVGASTDTQYFGPGTRLTVL.

In this sample, this clonotype turned up many times. This sequence joins TRBV4-1 and TRBJ2-5, with a tentative D call TRBD2 (6 bases). In germline, CDR1 is MGHRA, CDR2 YSYEKL. Trimming removed 0 bases from V and 4 bases from J, with 9 bases in between. The CDR3 sequence is 14 residues long. The CDR3 loop is CASSQDQLAETQYF. Written as DNA, the CDR3 is TGCGCCAGCAGCCAAGATCAACTAGCAGAGACCCAGTACTTC.

This clonotype was detected many times. The genes are TRBV20-1 and TRBJ1-1, with D possibly TRBD1 on 5 matching bases. The ends were cut back, 1 base at V and 7 bases at J, with 13 bases in the middle. Germline CDR1 DFQATT, CDR2 SNEGSKA (reference sequence). The CDR3 is 13 amino acids. CDR3 protein: CSARAGAGFEAFF. The CDR3 nucleotides are TGCAGTGCTAGAGCCGGCGCAGGGTTTGAAGCTTTCTTT.

At least ten counts were recorded for this clonotype. The rearrangement uses TRBV2 and TRBJ2-6; possibly TRBD2 for D (6 bases). Deletions cut 3 bases from V and 0 bases from J, with 15 bases between. Germline values: CDR1 SNHLY, CDR2 FYNNEI. The CDR3 is 18 residues long. The CDR3 protein is CASSDHGGFYSGANVLTF. CDR3 nucleotide sequence: TGTGCCAGCAGTGATCATGGAGGGTTCTACTCTGGGGCCAACGTCCTGACTTTC.

In its sample, this clonotype was seen many times. This chain links TRBV3-1 with TRBJ2-7, with no clear D. This CDR3 is 11 amino acids long. Per germline, CDR1 LGHDT and CDR2 YNNKEL (reference sequence). Deletions cut 1 base from V and 6 bases from J, with 4 bases between. CDR3 sequence: CASSQVGEQYF. DNA for the CDR3: TGTGCCAGCAGCCAAGTGGGCGAGCAGTACTTC.

This clonotype has at least ten counts. The chain joins TRBV28 to TRBJ1-1, with D possibly matching TRBD1 (6 bases). This CDR3 is 18 amino acids long. V shed 3 bases and J shed 11 bases, with 31 bases lying between them. Germline V gene data show CDR1 as MDHEN and CDR2 as SYDVKM. The CDR3 sequence is CASSLGGGHRDLRPGAFF. The CDR3 DNA sequence: TGTGCCAGCAGTTTGGGGGGGGGCCACCGGGACCTAAGACCAGGGGCTTTCTTT.

Details on this clonotype: Germline is not matched at one junction end, which may reflect a read error. The chain employs TRBV18 and TRBJ2-3; the match to TRBD1 covers 10 bases. This CDR3 is 18 amino acids long. CDR1 KGHSH and CDR2 LQKENI come from the germline V gene. Here the CDR3 reads CVSSRTGGSVGGTDTQYF. The CDR3 DNA reads as TGTGTCAGCTCGCGGACAGGGGGTAGCGTTGGTGGCACAGATACGCAGTATTTT.

This clonotype has ten or more counts. The chain has TRBV7-2 and TRBJ2-3; 9 bases align to TRBD1. V trimming: 5 bases; J trimming: 3 bases; junction bases outside the gene matches: 6. CDR1 is SGHTA and CDR2 is FQGNSA in the germline V gene. There are 15 residues in the CDR3. The DNA of the CDR3 is TGTGCCAGCAGCCCAGGGACAGGGAGAACAGATACGCAGTATTTT. Protein: CASSPGTGRTDTQYF.

This clonotype has at least ten counts. J is TRBJ1-3 and V is TRBV3-1; D uncertain. Trimming took 0 bases from V and 0 from J, leaving 6 bases between them. The CDR3 is 15 amino acids. CDR1 and CDR2 (germline): LGHDT, YNNKEL (reference sequence). CDR3 in DNA: TGTGCCAGCAGCCAAGACCGAGTCTCTGGAAACACCATATATTTT. Protein: CASSQDRVSGNTIYF. Looking up the rest from reference TRBV3-1 and TRBJ1-3 gives the full variable domain: DTAVSQTPKYLVTQMGNDKSIKCEQNLGHDTMYWYKQDSKKFLKIMFSYNNKELIINETVPNRFSPKSPDKAHLNLHINSLELGDSAVYFCASSQDRVSGNTIYFGEGSWLTVV.

This clonotype was found many times. The chain uses TRBV20-1 and TRBJ1-5, with unresolved D. This CDR3 contains 13 residues. Looked up from germline, CDR1 is DFQATT and CDR2 is SNEGSKA (reference sequence). V dropped 6 bases and J dropped 6 bases, with 15 bases sitting between them. Here the CDR3 DNA reads TGCAGTGCCTCACTGGACCCAGGTCAGCCCCAGCATTTT. As protein: CSASLDPGQPQHF.

This clonotype has ten or more counts. The chain carries TRBV28 and TRBJ2-7; tentatively, D is TRBD1 (6 bases). Deletions cut 1 base from V and 2 bases from J, with 18 bases between. There are 17 residues in the CDR3. The germline CDR1 and CDR2 sequences are MDHEN and SYDVKM. Here the CDR3 reads CASSLLVPGHDPYEQYF. The DNA of the CDR3 is TGTGCCAGCAGTTTATTAGTCCCGGGACACGACCCCTACGAGCAGTACTTC.

This clonotype was counted between two and nine times. The chain couples TRBV20-1 to TRBJ2-3, with 8 bases aligning to TRBD2. Germline V gene data show CDR1 as DFQATT and CDR2 as SNEGSKA (reference sequence). Losses at the gene ends were 3 bases for V and 1 base for J; bases not matched to a gene: 3. The CDR3 is 14 amino acids. CDR3 protein: CSASRAGGTDTQYF. The CDR3 coding sequence is TGCAGTGCTAGCCGAGCGGGGGGCACAGATACGCAGTATTTT.

The table lists this clonotype with many counts. The gene calls are TRBV6-1 and TRBJ2-3; TRBD2 agrees at 12 bases. Germline trimming cut 2 bases from V and 4 bases from J; bases unmatched to any gene: 1. The CDR3 runs to 15 residues. The germline V gene has CDR1 MNHNS and CDR2 SASEGT. The CDR3 region is CASSELAGGPDTQYF. Written as DNA, the CDR3 is TGTGCCAGCAGTGAACTAGCGGGGGGGCCAGATACGCAGTATTTT.

This clonotype was detected ten times or more. The chain recombines TRBV3-1 with TRBJ2-1; 9 nucleotides align to TRBD2. V dropped 0 bases and J dropped 0; count of bases not matched to a gene: 12. The germline CDR1 and CDR2 sequences are LGHDT and YNNKEL (reference sequence). The CDR3 length is 20 residues. CDR3 in DNA: TGTGCCAGCAGCCAAGATGGTCCCGTTAGCGGGAGACTCTCCTACAATGAGCAGTTCTTC. It is translated as CASSQDGPVSGRLSYNEQFF.

In its sample, this clonotype was seen many times. The V and J genes are TRBV20-1 and TRBJ1-2; D is unresolved. Trimming took 3 bases from V and 8 from J, leaving 7 bases between them. CDR3 length: 10 amino acids. The V gene's germline CDR1 is DFQATT and CDR2 SNEGSKA (reference sequence). For the CDR3, the DNA is TGCAGTGCTAGTGTGGGAGGCTACACCTTC. Translation gives CSASVGGYTF.

The table lists this clonotype with many counts. The rearrangement joins TRBV7-9 to TRBJ2-7; TRBD2 aligns across 10 bases. CDR1 is SEHNR, CDR2 FQNEAQ, per germline (reference sequence). This CDR3 region has 17 residues. Unmatched junction bases numbered 14, after V lost 5 bases and J lost 4 bases. The CDR3 protein is CASSTPRGAGGYYEQYF. The CDR3 DNA follows: TGTGCCAGCAGCACCCCCCGGGGAGCGGGGGGGTATTACGAGCAGTACTTC.

This clonotype was seen at least ten times. The rearrangement links TRBV28 to TRBJ2-3; TRBD2 matches at 7 bases. Trimming at V came to 5 bases and at J to 2 bases, leaving 10 bases not matched to a gene. Germline V gene sequence: CDR1 MDHEN, CDR2 SYDVKM. The CDR3 length is 16 residues. CDR3 nucleotides: TGTGCCAGCAGTCCACCGACTAGCTCGTTCACAGATACGCAGTATTTT. This sequence encodes CASSPPTSSFTDTQYF.

This clonotype occurred a few times. CDR3 in amino acids: CSARDFGGNTEAFF. In nucleotides, the CDR3 is TGCAGTGCTAGAGATTTTGGGGGGAACACTGAAGCTTTCTTT. The rearrangement uses TRBV20-1 and TRBJ1-1; TRBD1 might be the D (5 bases). The germline gives CDR1 DFQATT, CDR2 SNEGSKA (reference sequence). Trimming left V 0 bases short and J 1 base short, with 9 bases between. This CDR3 region has 14 residues.

This clonotype came up many times. As DNA, the CDR3 is TGCAGTAGGACAGGGGATATTGGCTACACCTTC. This sequence encodes CSRTGDIGYTF. V gene TRBV20-1 combines with J gene TRBJ1-2; 9 bases map to TRBD1. The CDR3 is 11 residues long. After removal of 8 bases from V and 7 bases from J, the junction contained 5 bases not matched to a gene. The germline V gene has CDR1 DFQATT and CDR2 SNEGSKA (reference sequence).

This clonotype occurred many times. The chain has TRBV20-1 and TRBJ2-3; D not resolved. V lost 1 base to trimming and J lost 0 bases, with 8 bases between them. The CDR3 length is 14 residues. Germline CDR1 reads DFQATT; CDR2 reads SNEGSKA (reference sequence). Here the CDR3 DNA reads TGCAGTGCTAGAGTTCTAGAAAGCACAGATACGCAGTATTTT. It translates to CSARVLESTDTQYF.

This clonotype was seen repeatedly, ten times or more. The gene calls are TRBV10-3 and TRBJ1-2, with 9 bases that match TRBD1. This CDR3 region has 15 residues. The V gene's germline CDR1 is ENHRY and CDR2 SYGVKD. With 3 bases clipped from V and 2 bases from J, the junction kept 4 bases outside the gene matches. The CDR3 sequence: CAISDLTGGNYGYTF. The CDR3 DNA is TGTGCCATCAGTGATCTTACAGGGGGCAACTATGGCTACACCTTC.

This clonotype was observed many times. V is TRBV20-1 and J is TRBJ2-7, with D uncertain. V dropped 5 bases and J dropped 7 bases, with 9 bases sitting between them. The germline V gene encodes CDR1 DFQATT and CDR2 SNEGSKA (reference sequence). The CDR3 has 10 amino acids. The CDR3 sequence is CSAYGMEQYF. CDR3 sequence (DNA): TGCAGTGCTTACGGTATGGAGCAGTACTTC.

This clonotype appeared many times. DNA of the CDR3: TGTGCCAGCAGCCCAACCGCTAGAACAGGGGAAAACACCGGGGAGCTGTTTTTT. Translating gives CASSPTARTGENTGELFF. The chain combines TRBV7-3 with TRBJ2-2; TRBD1 aligns across 7 bases. The CDR3 contains 18 residues. Germline trimming cut 5 bases from V and 2 bases from J; bases unmatched to any gene: 14. CDR1 and CDR2 from the germline V gene are SGHTA and FQGTGA.

This chain joins TRBV10-1 and TRBJ2-7, with D perhaps matching TRBD2 (5 bases). The CDR3 consists of 13 residues. The V and J ends lost 3 bases and 3 bases respectively, with 9 bases between them. Germline lookup yields CDR1 WNHNN and CDR2 SYGVQD (reference sequence). CDR3 DNA: TGCGCCAGCAGTGAAGGTGGGAGCTACGAGCAGTACTTC. Amino acids: CASSEGGSYEQYF.

This clonotype appeared many times. The chain couples TRBV24-1 to TRBJ1-2, with D hard to call. The CDR3 length is 12 residues. From germline, CDR1 is KGHDR and CDR2 SFDVKD. The V gene lost 4 bases and the J gene lost 3 bases, with 5 bases spanning the gap. The CDR3 spells CATSDLDYGYTF. The DNA for the CDR3 is TGTGCCACCAGTGACTTAGACTATGGCTACACCTTC.

This clonotype was recorded at least ten times. The CDR3 here is CASSLRTGANEQFF. The CDR3 DNA is TGCGCCAGCAGCCTTAGGACAGGGGCCAATGAGCAGTTCTTC. The chain recombines TRBV5-1 with TRBJ2-1; the match to TRBD1 covers 9 bases. The germline gives CDR1 SGHRS, CDR2 YFSETQ. The CDR3 is 14 residues long. V lost 4 bases to trimming and J lost 6 bases; unmatched junction nucleotides: 5.

Note on this clonotype: An end of the junction differs from the germline gene, which may be a read error. The chain has TRBV20-1 and TRBJ2-6; D possibly uses TRBD1 or TRBD2 (6 bases each). Germline CDR1 reads DFQATT; CDR2 reads SNEGSKA (reference sequence). The CDR3 length is 15 residues. DNA of the CDR3: TGCAGTGCTAGAGCAACGGGGGCTGGGGACAACGTCCTGACTTTC. Translating gives CSARATGAGDNVLTF.

This clonotype was picked up many times. The chain carries TRBV10-3 and TRBJ2-3, with D unclear. V was shortened by 10 bases and J by 6 bases, with 11 bases between the two germline ends. The CDR3 has 11 residues. Germline V lookup: CDR1 ENHRY, CDR2 SYGVKD. The CDR3 spells CATRLGDTQYF. CDR3 bases: TGTGCCACCCGCCTGGGGGATACGCAGTATTTT.

In this sample, this clonotype turned up many times. CDR3 sequence (DNA): TGTGCCAGCAGCCAATTTGGTCAGCCCCAGCATTTT. Its translation: CASSQFGQPQHF. The V call is TRBV3-1, the J call TRBJ1-5; D remains ambiguous. V was trimmed by 2 bases and J by 6 bases, leaving 5 bases between them. This CDR3 has 12 residues. Germline V gene data show CDR1 as LGHDT and CDR2 as YNNKEL (reference sequence).

V and J are TRBV18 and TRBJ1-2; D is unclear. The V gene lost 2 bases and the J gene lost 4 bases, with 8 bases spanning the gap. Germline CDR1 reads KGHSH; CDR2 reads LQKENI. The CDR3 totals 13 residues. CDR3 sequence reads: CASSPGLGYGYTF. The CDR3 region has the DNA TGTGCCAGCTCACCAGGGTTAGGCTATGGCTACACCTTC.